The source of this T cell receptor beta chain is a study of early T cells in non-severe SARS-CoV-2 infection. The TCR library protocol attached unique molecular identifiers to the individual cDNA molecules. TCRdb recomputed calls from the 5' RACE reads with MiXCR, one row per CDR3 protein. Among roughly 54,000 distinct CDR3 sequences listed, around 5.6% were seen once. This clonotype has more than one count but fewer than ten. Germline assignment: CDR1 MDHEN and CDR2 SYDVKM. The CDR3 covers 13 residues. V lost 6 bases, J lost 2 bases, and 7 bases lay in between. The sequencing sample was made of whole blood. This receptor was taken from an adult who was a healthcare worker with PCR-confirmed SARS-CoV-2 infection or an uninfected control (not recorded which). This rearrangement joins TRBV28 to TRBJ2-2; D remains unclear. The CDR3 sequence is CASRDGNTGELFF. Written as DNA, the CDR3 is TGTGCCAGCAGGGATGGAAACACCGGGGAGCTGTTTTTT.